This T cell receptor (beta chain) was captured by sequencing in a study of early T cells in non-severe SARS-CoV-2 infection. Study at large: Chains stayed unpaired after sequencing of bulk RNA from unsorted whole blood. Study-wide results and caveats: Reliance on VDJdb matching favored anti-spike CD8 responses; private and CD4 specificities were missed.

To note about this clonotype: Its antigen is not known.

This CDR3 spans 12 amino acids. Trimming took off 1 base at V and 7 bases at J, with 5 bases between the two ends. Germline V gene sequence: CDR1 LGHDT, CDR2 YNNKEL (reference sequence). The TCR library protocol was used to attach unique molecular identifiers. These identifiers were attached to individual cDNA molecules. MiXCR, run by TCRdb on the 5' RACE reads, gives a single entry per CDR3 protein. The sample lists under 85,000 distinct CDR3 sequences; roughly 13% were seen once. J is TRBJ2-4 and V is TRBV3-1; maybe TRBD2 (5 bases). This sequence originates from an adult who was a healthcare worker with PCR-confirmed SARS-CoV-2 infection or an uninfected control (not recorded which). Sequences were obtained from whole blood. This CDR3 is CASSQGGNIQYF. The CDR3, as DNA: TGTGCCAGCAGCCAAGGAGGGAACATTCAGTACTTC.